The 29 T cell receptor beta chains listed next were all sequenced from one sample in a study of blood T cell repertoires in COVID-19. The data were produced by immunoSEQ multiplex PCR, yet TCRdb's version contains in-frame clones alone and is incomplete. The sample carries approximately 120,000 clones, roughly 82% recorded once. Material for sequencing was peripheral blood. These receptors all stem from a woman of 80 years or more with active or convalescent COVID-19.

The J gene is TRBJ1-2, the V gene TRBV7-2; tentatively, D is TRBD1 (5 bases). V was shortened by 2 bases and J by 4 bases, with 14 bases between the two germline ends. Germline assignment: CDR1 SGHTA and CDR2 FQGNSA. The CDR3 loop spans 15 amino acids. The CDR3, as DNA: TGTGCCAGCAGCTTACCTGGGGCTGCTAGCTATGGCTACACCTTC. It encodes CASSLPGAASYGYTF.

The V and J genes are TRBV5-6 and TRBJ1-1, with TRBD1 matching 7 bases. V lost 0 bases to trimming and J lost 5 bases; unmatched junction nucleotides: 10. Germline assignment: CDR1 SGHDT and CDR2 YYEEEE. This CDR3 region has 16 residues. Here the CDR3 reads CASSLGYQGGYTEAFF. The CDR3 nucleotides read TGTGCCAGCAGCTTGGGGTACCAGGGGGGTTATACTGAAGCTTTCTTT.

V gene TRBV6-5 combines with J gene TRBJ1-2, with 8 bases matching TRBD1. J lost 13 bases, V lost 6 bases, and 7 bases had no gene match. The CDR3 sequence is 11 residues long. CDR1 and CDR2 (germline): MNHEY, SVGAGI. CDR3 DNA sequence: TGTGCCAGCAGATGGACAGGGTTCTCCACCTTC. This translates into CASRWTGFSTF.

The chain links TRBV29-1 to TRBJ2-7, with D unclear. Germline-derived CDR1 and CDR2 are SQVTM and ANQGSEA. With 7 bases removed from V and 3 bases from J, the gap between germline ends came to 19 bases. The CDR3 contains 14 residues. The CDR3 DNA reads TGCAGCGCCACAACCGCTCGTTCCCACTACGAGCAGTACTTC. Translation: CSATTARSHYEQYF.

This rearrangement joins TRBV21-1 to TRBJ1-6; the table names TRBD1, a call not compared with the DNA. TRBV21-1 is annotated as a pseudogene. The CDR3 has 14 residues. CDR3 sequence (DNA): TGTGCCAGCAGGAGGGACACCGGTAATTCACCCCTCCACTTT. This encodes CASRRDTGNSPLHF.

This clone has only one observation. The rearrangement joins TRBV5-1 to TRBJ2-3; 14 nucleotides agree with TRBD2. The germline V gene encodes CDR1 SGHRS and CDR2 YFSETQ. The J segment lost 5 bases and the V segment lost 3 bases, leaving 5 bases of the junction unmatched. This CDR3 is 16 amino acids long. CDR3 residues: CASSSRLAGGLDTQYF. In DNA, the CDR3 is TGCGCCAGCAGCTCCCGACTAGCGGGAGGGCTAGATACGCAGTATTTT.

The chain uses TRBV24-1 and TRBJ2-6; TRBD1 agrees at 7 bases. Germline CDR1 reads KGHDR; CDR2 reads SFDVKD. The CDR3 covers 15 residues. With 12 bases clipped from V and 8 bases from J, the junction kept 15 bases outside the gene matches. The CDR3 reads CAGPGTASETNVLTF. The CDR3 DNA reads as TGTGCCGGGCCCGGGACAGCGTCTGAGACCAACGTCCTGACTTTC.

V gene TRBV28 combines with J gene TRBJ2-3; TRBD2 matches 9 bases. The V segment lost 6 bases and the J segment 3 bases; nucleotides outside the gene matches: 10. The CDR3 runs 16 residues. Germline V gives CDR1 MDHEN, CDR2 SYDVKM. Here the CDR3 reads CASRSSGRGRTDTQYF. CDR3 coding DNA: TGTGCCAGCAGAAGTAGCGGGAGAGGGAGGACAGATACGCAGTATTTT.

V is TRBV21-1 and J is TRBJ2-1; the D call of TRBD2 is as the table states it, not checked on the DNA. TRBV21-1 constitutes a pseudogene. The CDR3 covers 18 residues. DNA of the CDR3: TGTGCCAGCAGCCCCGCCCCAATAGCGGGCAACTCCTACAATGAGCAGTTCTTC. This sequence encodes CASSPAPIAGNSYNEQFF.

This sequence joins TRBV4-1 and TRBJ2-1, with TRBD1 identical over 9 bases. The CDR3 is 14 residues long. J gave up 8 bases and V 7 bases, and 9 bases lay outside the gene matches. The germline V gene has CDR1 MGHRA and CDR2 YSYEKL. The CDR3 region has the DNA TGCGCCAGCAATTCCCGGACAGGGGTCCATGAGCAGTTCTTC. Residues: CASNSRTGVHEQFF.

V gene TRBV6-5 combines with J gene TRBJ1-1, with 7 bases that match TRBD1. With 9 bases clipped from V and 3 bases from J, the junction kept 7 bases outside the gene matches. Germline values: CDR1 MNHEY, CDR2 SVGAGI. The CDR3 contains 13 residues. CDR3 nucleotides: TGTGCCAGTTCATTTACAGGGGACACTGAAGCTTTCTTT. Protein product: CASSFTGDTEAFF.

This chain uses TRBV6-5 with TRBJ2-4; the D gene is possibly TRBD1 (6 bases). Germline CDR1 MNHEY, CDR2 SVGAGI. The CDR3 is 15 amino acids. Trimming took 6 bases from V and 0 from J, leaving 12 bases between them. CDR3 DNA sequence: TGTGCCAGCAGAGATGACAGGCTAGCCAAAAACATTCAGTACTTC. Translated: CASRDDRLAKNIQYF.

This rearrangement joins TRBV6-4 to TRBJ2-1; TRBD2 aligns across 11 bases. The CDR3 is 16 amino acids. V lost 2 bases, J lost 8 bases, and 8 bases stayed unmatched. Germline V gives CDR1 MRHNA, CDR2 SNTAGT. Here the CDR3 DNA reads TGTGCCAGCAGTGACATTGTAGCGGGAGGGCCGGATGAGCAGTTCTTC. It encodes CASSDIVAGGPDEQFF.

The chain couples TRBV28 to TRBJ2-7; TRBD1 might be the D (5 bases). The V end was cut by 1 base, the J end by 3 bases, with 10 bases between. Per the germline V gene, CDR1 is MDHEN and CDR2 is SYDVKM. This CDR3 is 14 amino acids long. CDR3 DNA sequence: TGTGCCAGCAGTTTATTAGGGGCCCTCTACGAGCAGTACTTC. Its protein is CASSLLGALYEQYF.

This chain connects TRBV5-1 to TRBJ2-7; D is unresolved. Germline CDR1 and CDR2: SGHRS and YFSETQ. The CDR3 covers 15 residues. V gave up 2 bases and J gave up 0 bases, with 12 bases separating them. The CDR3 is CASSLSSGFSYEQYF. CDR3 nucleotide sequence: TGCGCCAGCAGCTTATCATCCGGGTTCTCCTACGAGCAGTACTTC.

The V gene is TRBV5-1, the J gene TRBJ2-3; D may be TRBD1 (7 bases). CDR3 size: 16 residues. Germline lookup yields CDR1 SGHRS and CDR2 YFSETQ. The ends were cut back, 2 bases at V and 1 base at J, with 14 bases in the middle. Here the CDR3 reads CASSFTGEVGTDTQYF. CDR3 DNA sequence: TGCGCCAGCAGCTTTACAGGGGAGGTCGGCACAGATACGCAGTATTTT.

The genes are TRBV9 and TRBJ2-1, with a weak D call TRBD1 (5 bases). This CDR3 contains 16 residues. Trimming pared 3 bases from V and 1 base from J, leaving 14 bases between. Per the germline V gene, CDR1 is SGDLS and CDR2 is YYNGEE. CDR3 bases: TGTGCCAGCAGCGCGGTTGCAGGGAAATCCTACAATGAGCAGTTCTTC. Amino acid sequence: CASSAVAGKSYNEQFF.

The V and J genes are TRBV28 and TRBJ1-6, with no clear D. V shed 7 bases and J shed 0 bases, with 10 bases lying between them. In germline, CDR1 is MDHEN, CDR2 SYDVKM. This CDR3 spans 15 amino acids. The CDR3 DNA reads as TGTGCCAGCACCGACTCGAGCTCCTATAATTCACCCCTCCACTTT. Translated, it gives CASTDSSSYNSPLHF.

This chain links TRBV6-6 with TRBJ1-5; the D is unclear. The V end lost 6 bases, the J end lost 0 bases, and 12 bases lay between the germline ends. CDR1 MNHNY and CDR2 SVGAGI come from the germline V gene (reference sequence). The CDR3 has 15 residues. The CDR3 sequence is CASSPDIYSNQPQHF. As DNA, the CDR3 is TGTGCCAGCAGCCCCGACATTTATAGCAATCAGCCCCAGCATTTT.

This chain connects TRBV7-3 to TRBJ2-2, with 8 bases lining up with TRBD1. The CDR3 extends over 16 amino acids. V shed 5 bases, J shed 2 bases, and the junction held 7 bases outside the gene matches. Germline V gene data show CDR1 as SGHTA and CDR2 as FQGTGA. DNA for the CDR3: TGTGCCAGCAGCCAAATTCCAGGGGGCAACACCGGGGAGCTGTTTTTT. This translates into CASSQIPGGNTGELFF.

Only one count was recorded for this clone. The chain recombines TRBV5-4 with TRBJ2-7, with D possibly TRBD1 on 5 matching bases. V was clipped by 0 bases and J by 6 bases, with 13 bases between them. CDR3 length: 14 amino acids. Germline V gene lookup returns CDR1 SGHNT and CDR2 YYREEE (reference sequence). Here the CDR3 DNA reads TGTGCCAGCAGCTTGGCAGGGCGACCGATCGAGCAGTACTTC. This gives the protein CASSLAGRPIEQYF.

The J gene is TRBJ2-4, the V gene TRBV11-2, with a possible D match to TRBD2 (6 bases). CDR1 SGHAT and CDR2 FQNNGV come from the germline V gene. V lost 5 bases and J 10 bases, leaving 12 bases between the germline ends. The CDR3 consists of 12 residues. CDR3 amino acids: CASSPGVGIQYF. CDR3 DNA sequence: TGTGCCAGCAGCCCGGGGGTGGGGATTCAGTACTTC.

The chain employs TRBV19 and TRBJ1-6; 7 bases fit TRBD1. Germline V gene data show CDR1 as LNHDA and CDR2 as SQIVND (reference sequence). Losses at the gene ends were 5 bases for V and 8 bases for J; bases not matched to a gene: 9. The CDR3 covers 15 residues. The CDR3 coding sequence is TGTGCCAGTAGTGCGATGACAGGGATCCATTCACCCCTCCACTTT. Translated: CASSAMTGIHSPLHF.

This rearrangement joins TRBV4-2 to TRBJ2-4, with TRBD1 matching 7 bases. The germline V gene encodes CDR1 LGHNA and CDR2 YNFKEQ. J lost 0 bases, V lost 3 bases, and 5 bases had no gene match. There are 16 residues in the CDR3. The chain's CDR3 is CASSQAQGEAKNIQYF. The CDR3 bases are TGTGCCAGCAGCCAGGCCCAGGGGGAAGCCAAAAACATTCAGTACTTC.

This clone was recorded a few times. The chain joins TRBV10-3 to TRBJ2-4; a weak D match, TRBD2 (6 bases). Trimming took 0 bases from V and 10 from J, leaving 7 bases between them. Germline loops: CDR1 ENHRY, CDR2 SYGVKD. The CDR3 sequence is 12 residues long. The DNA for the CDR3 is TGTGCCATCAGTGAGTCGGAGGGGATTCAGTACTTC. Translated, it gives CAISESEGIQYF.

The DNA of the CDR3 is TGTGCCAGCAGTGGGATGACAGCATTTAACTATGGCTACACCTTC. Translation gives CASSGMTAFNYGYTF. The chain combines TRBV25-1 with TRBJ1-2; possibly TRBD1 for D (5 bases). Between the trimmed V and J ends, which lost 4 bases and 1 base, there was a span of 13 bases. Germline CDR1 reads MGHDK; CDR2 reads SYGVNS. The CDR3 contains 15 residues.

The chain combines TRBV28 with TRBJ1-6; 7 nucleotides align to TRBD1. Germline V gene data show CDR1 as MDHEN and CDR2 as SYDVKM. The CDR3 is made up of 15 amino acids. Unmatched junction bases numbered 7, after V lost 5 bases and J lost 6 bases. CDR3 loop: CASSPETGRNSPLHF. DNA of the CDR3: TGTGCCAGCAGTCCCGAGACAGGGCGTAATTCACCCCTCCACTTT.

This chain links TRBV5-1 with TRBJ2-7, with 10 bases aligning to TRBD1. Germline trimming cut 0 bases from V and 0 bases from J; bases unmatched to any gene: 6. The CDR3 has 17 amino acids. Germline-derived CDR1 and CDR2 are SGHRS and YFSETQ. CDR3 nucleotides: TGCGCCAGCAGCTTGGCTACGGGACAGGGGTACTCCTACGAGCAGTACTTC. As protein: CASSLATGQGYSYEQYF.

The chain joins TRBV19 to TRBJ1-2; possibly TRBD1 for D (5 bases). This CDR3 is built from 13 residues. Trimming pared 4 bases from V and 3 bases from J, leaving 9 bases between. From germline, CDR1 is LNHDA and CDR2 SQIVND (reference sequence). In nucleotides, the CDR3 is TGTGCCAGTAGTACTGACAGCTACTATGGCTACACCTTC. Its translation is CASSTDSYYGYTF.